The rows below give T cell receptor beta chains drawn from one sample of a study of shared clonotypes between healthy human individuals. Produced via immunoSEQ multiplex PCR; TCRdb's table is partial and in-frame only. The table lists just over 2,000,000 clones, 85% to 95% of them singletons. The sequencing input was naive CD4+ T cells sorted from blood. These receptors all come from a man younger than 35 in good health. Both conserved end residues are part of each CDR3. The D gene is left open where the match is weak. The size entry is marked missing in some rows and otherwise reads once, few, many or a size class.

>TRBV2|TRBJ2-3|-|TRBD1
CASERDRVWNTQYF
TGTGCCAGCGAAAGGGACAGGGTATGGAATACGCAGTATTTT
>TRBV9|TRBJ2-7|-|TRBD1
CASSVVVPLGDRSYEQYF
TGTGCCAGCAGCGTAGTTGTCCCTCTGGGGGACAGGTCCTACGAGCAGTACTTC
>TRBV7-6|TRBJ2-7|-|-
CASSLGSFGEQYF
TGTGCCAGCAGCTTAGGTAGTTTTGGCGAGCAGTACTTC
>TRBV7-2|TRBJ2-3|-|-
CASTVGDTQYF
TGTGCCAGCACCGTGGGGGATACGCAGTATTTT
>TRBV7-9|TRBJ2-5|once|TRBD2
CASSTTSGQETQYF
TGTGCCAGCAGCACGACTAGCGGCCAAGAGACCCAGTACTTC
>TRBV30|TRBJ1-4|few|TRBD1
CAWGGQVTNEKLFF
TGTGCCTGGGGGGGACAGGTGACGAATGAAAAACTGTTTTTT
>TRBV28|TRBJ1-4|-|TRBD1
CAAKGGRNEKLFF
TGTGCCGCTAAAGGGGGCAGGAATGAAAAACTGTTTTTT
>TRBV5-4|TRBJ2-3|-|-
CASSLGGDLGTQYF
TGTGCCAGCAGCTTAGGGGGGGATCTGGGCACGCAGTATTTT
>TRBV5-4|TRBJ2-7|-|-
CASSLDVGASYEQYF
TGTGCCAGCAGCTTGGATGTAGGAGCCTCCTACGAGCAGTACTTC
>TRBV18|TRBJ1-5|-|-
CASSPSGGNQPQHF
TGTGCCAGCTCACCATCAGGGGGCAATCAGCCCCAGCATTTT
>TRBV27|TRBJ1-5|-|TRBD1
CASSPYQGAAQPQHF
TGTGCCAGCAGTCCCTATCAGGGGGCGGCTCAGCCCCAGCATTTT
>TRBV2|TRBJ1-1|-|-
CASSVSGGSNTEAFF
TGTGCCAGCAGTGTGTCTGGGGGCAGTAACACTGAAGCTTTCTTT
>TRBV6-1|TRBJ2-2|-|TRBD1
CAGRTGGASGELFF
TGTGCCGGACGGACAGGGGGCGCCTCCGGGGAGCTGTTTTTT
>TRBV6-6|TRBJ1-5|-|-
CASRPGPEGNGPQHF
TGTGCCAGCAGACCCGGGCCCGAGGGTAACGGGCCCCAGCATTTT
>TRBV11-3|TRBJ2-7|-|TRBD2
CASSSGGDSYEQYF
TGTGCCAGCAGCTCCGGGGGGGACTCCTACGAGCAGTACTTC
>TRBV5-4|TRBJ1-1|-|-
CASSLSGRLNTEAFF
TGTGCCAGCAGCTTGTCTGGCAGATTGAACACTGAAGCTTTCTTT
>TRBV7-2|TRBJ1-5|few|-
CASSGDSNQPQHF
TGTGCCAGCAGCGGGGATAGCAATCAGCCCCAGCATTTT
>TRBV4-1|TRBJ1-3|once|TRBD1
CASSQDQTGWNTIYF
TGCGCCAGCAGCCAAGATCAGACAGGGTGGAACACCATATATTTT
>TRBV10-3|TRBJ2-1|-|-
CAISFFSGEQFF
TGTGCCATCAGCTTTTTTTCGGGGGAGCAGTTCTTC
>TRBV30|TRBJ2-7|-|-
CAWSAGTVISYEQYF
TGTGCCTGGAGCGCCGGGACGGTGATCTCCTACGAGCAGTACTTC
>TRBV4-1|TRBJ2-5|-|-
CASSRGDSQETQYF
TGCGCCAGCAGCCGGGGGGACTCCCAGGAGACCCAGTACTTC
>TRBV28|TRBJ2-5|-|TRBD1
CASSSPGQGQETQYF
TGTGCCAGCAGTTCCCCGGGACAGGGTCAAGAGACCCAGTACTTC
>TRBV18|TRBJ2-7|-|-
CASSPFRGIIHEQYF
TGTGCCAGCTCACCTTTTAGGGGGATTATACACGAGCAGTACTTC
>TRBV5-1|TRBJ1-2|-|TRBD1
CASSLGTGVNYGYTF
TGCGCCAGCAGCTTGGGGACAGGGGTTAACTATGGCTACACCTTC
>TRBV13|TRBJ1-1|-|-
CASSLGGPGNTEAFF
TGTGCCAGCAGCTTAGGGGGACCGGGGAACACTGAAGCTTTCTTT
>TRBV19|TRBJ2-2|few|TRBD2
CASSFASGTAGELFF
TGTGCCAGTAGTTTTGCTAGCGGGACGGCCGGGGAGCTGTTTTTT
>TRBV9|TRBJ2-1|-|-
CASSAGDRSLGYNEQFF
TGTGCCAGCAGCGCCGGGGATCGCAGCCTAGGATACAATGAGCAGTTCTTC
>TRBV6-5|TRBJ2-6|-|-
CASSPGGLANVLTF
TGTGCCAGCAGCCCCGGAGGGTTGGCCAACGTCCTGACTTTC
>TRBV7-9|TRBJ1-5|-|-
CASSLVRQPQHF
TGTGCCAGCAGCTTAGTGCGCCAGCCCCAGCATTTT
>TRBV7-9|TRBJ1-6|-|-
CASSLAVRNSPLHF
TGTGCCAGCAGCTTAGCGGTCAGAAATTCACCCCTCCACTTT
>TRBV6-1|TRBJ2-7|once|-
CASSEIRQVVYEQYF
TGTGCCAGCAGTGAGATACGACAGGTAGTGTACGAGCAGTACTTC
>TRBV6-5|TRBJ2-2|-|TRBD1
CASSTGTGLSGELFF
TGTGCCAGCAGTACCGGGACAGGGTTGTCCGGGGAGCTGTTTTTT
>TRBV6-5|TRBJ2-7|-|TRBD2
CASSYSLAGGYEQYF
TGTGCCAGCAGTTACTCCCTAGCGGGGGGCTACGAGCAGTACTTC
>TRBV5-1|TRBJ1-2|-|TRBD1
CASSLGQGASGYTF
TGCGCCAGCAGCTTGGGACAGGGGGCGAGTGGCTACACCTTC
>TRBV30|TRBJ1-4|once|-
CAWRDSGEKLFF
TGTGCCTGGAGGGACAGTGGGGAAAAACTGTTTTTT
>TRBV19|TRBJ1-2|-|-
CASVAAGSEGYTF
TGTGCCAGTGTCGCCGCGGGATCGGAGGGCTACACCTTC
>TRBV7-2|TRBJ2-2|-|-
CASSLGGNTGELFF
TGTGCCAGCAGCTTAGGAGGGAACACCGGGGAGCTGTTTTTT
>TRBV18|TRBJ2-5|once|-
CASSPRTTFQETQYF
TGTGCCAGCTCACCAAGGACAACCTTCCAAGAGACCCAGTACTTC